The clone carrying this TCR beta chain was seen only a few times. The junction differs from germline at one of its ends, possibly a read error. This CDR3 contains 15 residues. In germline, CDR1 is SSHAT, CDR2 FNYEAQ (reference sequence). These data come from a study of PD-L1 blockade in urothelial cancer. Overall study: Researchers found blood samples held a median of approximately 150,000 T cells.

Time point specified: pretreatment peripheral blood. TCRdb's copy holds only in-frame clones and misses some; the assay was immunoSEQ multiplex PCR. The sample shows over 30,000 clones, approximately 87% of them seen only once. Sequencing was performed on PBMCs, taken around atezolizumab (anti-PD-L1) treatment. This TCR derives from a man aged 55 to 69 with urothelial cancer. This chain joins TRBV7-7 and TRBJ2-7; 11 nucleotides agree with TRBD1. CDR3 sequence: CASSPGTGGRYEQYF. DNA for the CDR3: TGTGCTAGCAGCCCGGGGACAGGGGGGCGATACGAGCAGTACTTC.